This is a list of T cell receptor beta chains from one sample in a study of T cell repertoires in cytomegalovirus infection. For these receptors, no antigen is known. TCRdb re-analysed the reads in MiXCR, keeping a single row per CDR3 protein. The top ten hold roughly an eighth of the sample, which has about 920,000 distinct CDR3 sequences, around 30% seen once. The specimen comprised cultured CD8+ T cells from PBMCs, sampled from culture after CMV antigen stimulation. The receptors shown here come from a human donor in good health (CMV status not recorded). Some clones in this sample may be carry-over from other donors' samples. Each CDR3 is given with its conserved first and last residue. Each record gives: J gene, clone size, V gene, D gene, CDR3 DNA, CDR3 protein. The D gene is left open where the match is weak. Clone size appears in some rows only: once, few, many, or a class for an expanded clone.

J: TRBJ2-7; size: NA; V: TRBV2; D: TRBD1; DNA: TGTGCCAGCAACCGAGGAAATGCGGAGCGGGGACAGGGGTCCCACGAGCAGTACTTC; CDR3: CASNRGNAERGQGSHEQYF
J: TRBJ2-1; size: few; V: TRBV7-6; D: TRBD2; DNA: TGTGCCAGCAGTTTTATCCCTTCTAGCGGGGGGGCCTACAATGAGCAGTTCTTC; CDR3: CASSFIPSSGGAYNEQFF
J: TRBJ2-2; size: few; V: TRBV10-2; D: NA; DNA: TGCGCCAGCAGTCTAGCGGACAGGGACACCGGGGAGCTGTTTTTT; CDR3: CASSLADRDTGELFF
J: TRBJ1-2; size: NA; V: TRBV28; D: NA; DNA: TGTGCCAGCAGCTCGTACCGGGCTAACTATGGCTACACCTTC; CDR3: CASSSYRANYGYTF
J: TRBJ2-2; size: few; V: TRBV15; D: TRBD1; DNA: TGTGCCACCAGCTGGGACAGAGCCACCGGGGAGCTGTTTTTT; CDR3: CATSWDRATGELFF
J: TRBJ2-7; size: many; V: TRBV7-8; D: TRBD2; DNA: TGTGCCAGCAGCTTAAGGGAGGGAGTCGCCTACGAGCAGTACTTC; CDR3: CASSLREGVAYEQYF
J: TRBJ1-4; size: NA; V: TRBV5-1; D: NA; DNA: TGCGCCAGCAGCTTAGGGGAAAGGAATGAAAAACTGTTTTTT; CDR3: CASSLGERNEKLFF
J: TRBJ1-1; size: NA; V: TRBV5-1; D: TRBD1; DNA: TGCGCCAGCAGCTTGACGACGGACAGGGTGGCTGAAGCTTTCTTT; CDR3: CASSLTTDRVAEAFF
J: TRBJ2-3; size: once; V: TRBV11-2; D: TRBD2; DNA: TGTGCCAGCAGCTTATTCGGGGGGAGCGCAGATACGCAGTATTTT; CDR3: CASSLFGGSADTQYF
J: TRBJ1-1; size: few; V: TRBV7-9; D: NA; DNA: TGTGCCAGCAGCTTAGGGTACGGGGACAAGGGCACTGAAGCTTTCTTT; CDR3: CASSLGYGDKGTEAFF
J: TRBJ2-1; size: few; V: TRBV6-5; D: TRBD2; DNA: TGTGCCAGCAGTTACTCCACTAGCGTCCCTTACAATGAGCAGTTCTTC; CDR3: CASSYSTSVPYNEQFF
J: TRBJ1-2; size: NA; V: TRBV6-5; D: NA; DNA: TGTGCCAGCAGTGACGGGGTTTCTGGCTACACCTTC; CDR3: CASSDGVSGYTF
J: TRBJ2-2; size: few; V: TRBV6-1; D: NA; DNA: TGTGCCAGCAGTGAAGTGGGACACCGTAACACCGGGGAGCTGTTTTTT; CDR3: CASSEVGHRNTGELFF
J: TRBJ1-2; size: NA; V: TRBV6-1; D: NA; DNA: TGTGCCAGCAGTGAGTTCCGCTATGGCTACACCTTC; CDR3: CASSEFRYGYTF
J: TRBJ2-1; size: few; V: TRBV4-1; D: TRBD1; DNA: TGCGCCAGCAGAGACGGACAGGGGGCCTTCGATGAGCAGTTCTTC; CDR3: CASRDGQGAFDEQFF
J: TRBJ1-5; size: NA; V: TRBV6-5; D: NA; DNA: TGTGCCAGCAGTTTAACTCAGGGGTATCAGCCCCAGCATTTT; CDR3: CASSLTQGYQPQHF
J: TRBJ2-3; size: few; V: TRBV28; D: TRBD2; DNA: TGTGCCAGCGGGGTAATTAAGGGACTAGCGGGGGCAGATACGCAGTATTTT; CDR3: CASGVIKGLAGADTQYF
J: TRBJ2-7; size: NA; V: TRBV10-2; D: NA; DNA: TGCGCCAGCAGTGAGGCAGTCTCCTACGAGCAGTACTTC; CDR3: CASSEAVSYEQYF
J: TRBJ1-1; size: few; V: TRBV6-5; D: NA; DNA: TGTGCCAGCAGTATATGGGACACAGGACCTGAATCTTTCTTT; CDR3: CASSIWDTGPESFF
J: TRBJ1-5; size: many; V: TRBV7-2; D: TRBD1; DNA: TGTGCCAGCAGCCGGACAGGGGATGATCAGCCCCAGCATTTT; CDR3: CASSRTGDDQPQHF
J: TRBJ1-5; size: NA; V: TRBV7-9; D: NA; DNA: TGTGCCATCGGGGACGGCCATAGCAATCAGCCCCAGCATTTT; CDR3: CAIGDGHSNQPQHF
J: TRBJ2-2; size: NA; V: TRBV5-1; D: TRBD2; DNA: TGCGCCAGCAGCCCCCTCTACGGGGGGGCTGCCGGGGAGCTGTTTTTT; CDR3: CASSPLYGGAAGELFF
J: TRBJ2-1; size: NA; V: TRBV6-1; D: NA; DNA: TGTGCCAGCATCGGACTCATTTATACCTACAATGAGCAGTTCTTC; CDR3: CASIGLIYTYNEQFF
J: TRBJ2-7; size: NA; V: TRBV7-2; D: TRBD1; DNA: TGTGCCAGCAGCCTTAACCGGGACAGGGCTTATTACGAGCAGTACTTC; CDR3: CASSLNRDRAYYEQYF
J: TRBJ2-2; size: NA; V: TRBV6-5; D: TRBD1; DNA: TGTGCCAGCAGTCACCGGGACAGGGGAGGGACCGGGGAGCTGTTTTTT; CDR3: CASSHRDRGGTGELFF
J: TRBJ2-1; size: NA; V: TRBV5-5; D: NA; DNA: TGTGCCAGCAGTGACCTACGTGAGCAGTTCTTC; CDR3: CASSDLREQFF
J: TRBJ2-7; size: NA; V: TRBV27; D: TRBD2; DNA: TGTGCCAGCAGTCGGGGCGGGGGGAGGAACGAGCAGTACTTC; CDR3: CASSRGGGRNEQYF
J: TRBJ2-3; size: NA; V: TRBV19; D: TRBD2; DNA: TGTGCCAGTAGTATCCGACTAGCGGGCTCACCTCGCACAGATACGCAGTATTTT; CDR3: CASSIRLAGSPRTDTQYF
J: TRBJ2-3; size: few; V: TRBV7-9; D: NA; DNA: TGTGCCAGCAGCTATGTTAGGGTGACTTCTAGCACAGATACGCAGTATTTT; CDR3: CASSYVRVTSSTDTQYF
J: TRBJ1-1; size: NA; V: TRBV4-1; D: NA; DNA: TGCGCCAGCAGCGCCCCCGGATCGGGTCACACTGAAGCTTTCTTT; CDR3: CASSAPGSGHTEAFF
J: TRBJ2-5; size: NA; V: TRBV4-1; D: NA; DNA: TGCGCCAGCAGCCAAGGCAGTACAGGACAAGAGACCCAGTACTTC; CDR3: CASSQGSTGQETQYF
J: TRBJ1-1; size: few; V: TRBV6-5; D: NA; DNA: TGTGCCAGCAGGCTGGACAAGGCGGTACTTGAAGCTTTCTTT; CDR3: CASRLDKAVLEAFF
J: TRBJ1-1; size: few; V: TRBV7-3; D: NA; DNA: TGTGCCAGCAGCTTAACGAGGCAGGGGCGGGATGAAGCTTTCTTT; CDR3: CASSLTRQGRDEAFF
J: TRBJ1-2; size: many; V: TRBV11-2; D: NA; DNA: TGTGCCAGCAGCTTGGTGGGCAGGGGATCTTATGGCTACACCTTC; CDR3: CASSLVGRGSYGYTF
J: TRBJ1-4; size: few; V: TRBV20-1; D: NA; DNA: TGCAGTGCCCTCCCCACCAGCCGGGCAACTAATGAAAAACTGTTTTTT; CDR3: CSALPTSRATNEKLFF
J: TRBJ2-2; size: NA; V: TRBV7-9; D: NA; DNA: TGTGCCAGCAACGGCGGGGGCAGCACCGGGGAGCTGTTTTTT; CDR3: CASNGGGSTGELFF
J: TRBJ1-1; size: many; V: TRBV7-2; D: NA; DNA: TGTGCCAGCAGCTTAGGCAGGGCCCCCCTTGGGGCTTTCTTT; CDR3: CASSLGRAPLGAFF
J: TRBJ1-5; size: NA; V: TRBV18; D: NA; DNA: TGTGCCAGCTCACTTAGATCGGTCCGGGAGGGCAATCAGCCCCAGCATTTT; CDR3: CASSLRSVREGNQPQHF
J: TRBJ2-1; size: NA; V: TRBV4-2; D: NA; DNA: TGTGCCAGCAGCCGAGGGACGCCCAGCTCCTACAATGAGCAGTTCTTC; CDR3: CASSRGTPSSYNEQFF
J: TRBJ2-1; size: few; V: TRBV6-2/TRBV6-3; D: TRBD2; DNA: TGTGCCAGCAGATTAGGAGGGGGGCGGGAGGGGTTCTTC; CDR3: CASRLGGGREGFF
J: TRBJ2-5; size: NA; V: TRBV27; D: TRBD2; DNA: TGTGCCAGCAGTAGCGGGACTAGCGGCTTTAGGGACCAGTACTTC; CDR3: CASSSGTSGFRDQYF
J: TRBJ2-6; size: NA; V: TRBV7-6; D: NA; DNA: TGTGCCAGCAGCTTAATGGGTTCTGGGGCCAACGTCCTGACTTTC; CDR3: CASSLMGSGANVLTF
J: TRBJ1-1; size: many; V: TRBV6-6; D: TRBD1; DNA: TGTGCCAGCAGTTGGACAGGGGGCCTAAACACTGAAGCTTTCTTT; CDR3: CASSWTGGLNTEAFF
J: TRBJ2-3; size: NA; V: TRBV7-9; D: TRBD1; DNA: TGTGCCAGCAAACCGACAGCGGGGACAGGGAGCATAGATACGCAGTATTTT; CDR3: CASKPTAGTGSIDTQYF
J: TRBJ2-7; size: many; V: TRBV10-1; D: TRBD1; DNA: TGCGCCAGCAGTGAGTACCAACCCCCGCGGACAGGGGCCCTCTCCTACGAGCAGTACTTC; CDR3: CASSEYQPPRTGALSYEQYF
J: TRBJ2-1; size: NA; V: TRBV20-1; D: TRBD2; DNA: TGCAGTGCTAGAGATCCCCCAGCGGGGGACTACAATGAGCAGTTCTTC; CDR3: CSARDPPAGDYNEQFF
J: TRBJ2-2; size: few; V: TRBV28; D: NA; DNA: TGTGCCAGCGGGGGGCCCGCGGCGGGGTCCGGGGAGCTGTTTTTT; CDR3: CASGGPAAGSGELFF
J: TRBJ1-1; size: NA; V: TRBV7-9; D: NA; DNA: TGTGCCAGCAGCTTTTCGATCAGGACAAACACGGCGGAGGGCACTGAAGCTTTCTTT; CDR3: CASSFSIRTNTAEGTEAFF
J: TRBJ2-4; size: NA; V: TRBV10-3; D: NA; DNA: TGTGCCATCAGTGAGTCGAGCAATCCCCGGCAGTACTTC; CDR3: CAISESSNPRQYF
J: TRBJ2-7; size: few; V: TRBV19; D: NA; DNA: TGTGCCAGTACCCCCGGGACACTCACCTACGAGCAGTACTTC; CDR3: CASTPGTLTYEQYF
J: TRBJ1-2; size: few; V: TRBV7-9; D: NA; DNA: TGTGCCAGCAGCTTAGCGTGGGTAGGGGCCGGCTACACCTTC; CDR3: CASSLAWVGAGYTF
J: TRBJ1-3; size: NA; V: TRBV9; D: NA; DNA: TGTGCCAGCGCCTCGGAGGGTTACGGAAACACCATATATTTT; CDR3: CASASEGYGNTIYF
J: TRBJ1-5; size: NA; V: TRBV7-8; D: NA; DNA: TGTGCCAGCAGCGGGATAGGGTACAGCAATCAGCCCCAGCATTTT; CDR3: CASSGIGYSNQPQHF
J: TRBJ2-7; size: NA; V: TRBV20-1; D: TRBD1; DNA: TGCAGTGCTAGAGACAGGGACAGGGCTCCCTACGAGCAGTACTTC; CDR3: CSARDRDRAPYEQYF
J: TRBJ2-3; size: NA; V: TRBV7-6; D: NA; DNA: TGTGCCAGCAGCTTAGCGCTACACAGACACACAGATACGCAGTATTTT; CDR3: CASSLALHRHTDTQYF
J: TRBJ2-2; size: few; V: TRBV6-5; D: NA; DNA: TGTGCCAGCTTAGATCCCGAGAACACCGGGGAGCTGTTTTTT; CDR3: CASLDPENTGELFF
J: TRBJ2-2; size: few; V: TRBV7-8; D: NA; DNA: TGTGCCAGCAGCTCTAGAGGGGGAGAGAACACCGGGGAGCTGTTTTTT; CDR3: CASSSRGGENTGELFF
J: TRBJ2-7; size: NA; V: TRBV2; D: NA; DNA: TGTGCCAGCAAACAGGGAGAGTACTTC; CDR3: CASKQGEYF